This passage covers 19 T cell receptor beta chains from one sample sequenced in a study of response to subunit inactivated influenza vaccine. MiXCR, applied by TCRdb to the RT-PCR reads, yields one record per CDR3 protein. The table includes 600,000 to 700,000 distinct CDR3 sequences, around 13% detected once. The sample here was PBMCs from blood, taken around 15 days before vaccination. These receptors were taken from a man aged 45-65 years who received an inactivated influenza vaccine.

The CDR3 is CASSERAGGNTDTQYF. As DNA, the CDR3 is TGTGCCAGCAGTGAAAGGGCGGGGGGGAACACAGATACGCAGTATTTT. The V call is TRBV2, the J call TRBJ2-3; 9 bases fit TRBD2. V shed 2 bases, J shed 2 bases, and the junction held 5 bases outside the gene matches. The CDR3 is 16 amino acids. Germline V gives CDR1 SNHLY, CDR2 FYNNEI.

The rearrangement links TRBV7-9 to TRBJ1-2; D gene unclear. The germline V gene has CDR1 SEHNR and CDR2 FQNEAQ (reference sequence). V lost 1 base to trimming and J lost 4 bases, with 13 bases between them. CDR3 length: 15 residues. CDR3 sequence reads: CASSLDLRLTYGYTF. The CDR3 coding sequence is TGTGCCAGCAGCTTAGACTTGAGGCTTACCTATGGCTACACCTTC.

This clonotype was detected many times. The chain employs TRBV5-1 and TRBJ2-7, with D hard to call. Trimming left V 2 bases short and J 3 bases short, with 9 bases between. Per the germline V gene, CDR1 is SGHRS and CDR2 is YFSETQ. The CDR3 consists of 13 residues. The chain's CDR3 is CASSLGPFYEQYF. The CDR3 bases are TGCGCCAGCAGCTTAGGTCCGTTCTACGAGCAGTACTTC.

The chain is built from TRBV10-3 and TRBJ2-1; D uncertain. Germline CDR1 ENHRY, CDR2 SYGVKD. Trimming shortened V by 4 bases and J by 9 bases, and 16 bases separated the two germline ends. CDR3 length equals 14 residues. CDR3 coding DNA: TGTGCCATCAGTGTCGGCGCCAAGCTCGGTGAGCAGTTCTTC. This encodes CAISVGAKLGEQFF.

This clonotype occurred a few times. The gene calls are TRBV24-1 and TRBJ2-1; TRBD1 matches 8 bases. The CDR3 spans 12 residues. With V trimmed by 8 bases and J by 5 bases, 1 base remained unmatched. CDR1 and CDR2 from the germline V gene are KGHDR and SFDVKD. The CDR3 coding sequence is TGTGCCACCAAGGGACAGGACAATGAGCAGTTCTTC. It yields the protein CATKGQDNEQFF.

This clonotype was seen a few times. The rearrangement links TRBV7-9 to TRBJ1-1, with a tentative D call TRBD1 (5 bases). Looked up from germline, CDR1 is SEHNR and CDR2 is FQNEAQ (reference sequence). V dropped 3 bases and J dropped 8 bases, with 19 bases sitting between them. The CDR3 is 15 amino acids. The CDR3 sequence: CASSLWVWGQGEAFF. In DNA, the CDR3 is TGTGCCAGCAGCTTGTGGGTTTGGGGTCAGGGCGAAGCTTTCTTT.

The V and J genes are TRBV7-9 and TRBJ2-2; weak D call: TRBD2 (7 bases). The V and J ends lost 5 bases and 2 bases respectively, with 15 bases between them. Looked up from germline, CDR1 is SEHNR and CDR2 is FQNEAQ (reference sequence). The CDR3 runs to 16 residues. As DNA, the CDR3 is TGTGCCAGCAGCCTAGGGGGACTACTTAACACCGGGGAGCTGTTTTTT. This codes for CASSLGGLLNTGELFF.

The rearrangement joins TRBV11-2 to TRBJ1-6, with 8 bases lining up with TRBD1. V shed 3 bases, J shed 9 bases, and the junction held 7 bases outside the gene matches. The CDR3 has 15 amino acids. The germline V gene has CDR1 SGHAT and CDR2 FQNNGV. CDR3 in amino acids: CASSFRTGKASPLHF. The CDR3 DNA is TGTGCCAGCAGCTTTCGGACAGGGAAGGCTTCACCCCTCCACTTT.

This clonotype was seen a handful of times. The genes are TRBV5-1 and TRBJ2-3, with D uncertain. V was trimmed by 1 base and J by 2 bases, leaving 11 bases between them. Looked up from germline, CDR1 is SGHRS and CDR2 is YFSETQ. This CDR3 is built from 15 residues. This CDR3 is CASSLSQPNTDTQYF. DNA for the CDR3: TGCGCCAGCAGCTTGTCGCAGCCTAACACAGATACGCAGTATTTT.

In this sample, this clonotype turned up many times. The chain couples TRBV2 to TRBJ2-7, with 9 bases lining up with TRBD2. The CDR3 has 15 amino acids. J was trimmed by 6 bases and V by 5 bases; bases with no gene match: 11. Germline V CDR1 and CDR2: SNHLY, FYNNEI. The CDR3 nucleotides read TGTGCCAGCAGTATTAGCGGGGGACCCTGGGGCGAGCAGTACTTC. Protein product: CASSISGGPWGEQYF.

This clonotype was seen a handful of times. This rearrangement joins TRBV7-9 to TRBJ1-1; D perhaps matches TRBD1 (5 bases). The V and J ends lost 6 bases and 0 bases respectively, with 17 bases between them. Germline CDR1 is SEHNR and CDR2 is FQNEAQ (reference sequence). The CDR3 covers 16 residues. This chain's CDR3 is CASRGGGGLLNTEAFF. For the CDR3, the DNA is TGTGCCAGCAGGGGTGGGGGGGGACTACTGAACACTGAAGCTTTCTTT.

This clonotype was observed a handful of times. CDR3 in amino acids: CASSQDWGQSGTDTQYF. In DNA form, the CDR3 reads TGTGCCAGCAGCCAAGATTGGGGACAGAGCGGCACAGATACGCAGTATTTT. The chain joins TRBV3-1 to TRBJ2-3, with 7 bases identical to TRBD1. The CDR3 sequence is 17 residues long. In germline, CDR1 is LGHDT, CDR2 YNNKEL (reference sequence). V lost 0 bases, J lost 1 base, and 7 bases stayed unmatched.

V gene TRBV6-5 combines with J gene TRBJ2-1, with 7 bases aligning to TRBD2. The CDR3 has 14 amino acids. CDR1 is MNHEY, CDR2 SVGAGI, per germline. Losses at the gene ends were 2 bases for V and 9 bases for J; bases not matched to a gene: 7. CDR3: CASSYGREYLEQFF. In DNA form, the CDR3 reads TGTGCCAGCAGTTACGGGCGGGAGTACCTTGAGCAGTTCTTC.

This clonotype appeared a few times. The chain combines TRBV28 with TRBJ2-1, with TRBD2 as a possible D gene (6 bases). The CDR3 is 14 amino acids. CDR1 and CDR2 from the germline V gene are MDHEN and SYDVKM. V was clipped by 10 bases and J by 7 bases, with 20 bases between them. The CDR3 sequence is CATLNGLSGNEQFF. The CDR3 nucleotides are TGTGCCACCCTGAACGGACTATCGGGGAATGAGCAGTTCTTC.

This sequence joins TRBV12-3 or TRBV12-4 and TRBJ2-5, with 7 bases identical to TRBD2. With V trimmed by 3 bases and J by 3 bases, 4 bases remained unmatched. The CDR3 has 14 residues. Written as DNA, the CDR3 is TGTGCCAGCAGTTTTTTGGGGGGGGAAGAGACCCAGTACTTC. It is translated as CASSFLGGEETQYF.

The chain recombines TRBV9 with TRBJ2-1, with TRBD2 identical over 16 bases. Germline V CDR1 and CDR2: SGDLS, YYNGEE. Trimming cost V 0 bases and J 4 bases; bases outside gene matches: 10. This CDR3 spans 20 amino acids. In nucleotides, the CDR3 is TGTGCCAGCAGCGTAGCCCGCGACGGGACTAGCGGGAGGGATTACAATGAGCAGTTCTTC. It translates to CASSVARDGTSGRDYNEQFF.

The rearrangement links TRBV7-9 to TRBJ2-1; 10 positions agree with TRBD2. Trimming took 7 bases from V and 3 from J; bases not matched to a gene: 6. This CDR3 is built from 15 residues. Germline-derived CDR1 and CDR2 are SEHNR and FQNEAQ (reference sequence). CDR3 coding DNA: TGTGCCAGCACCCTGACTAGCGGGCTCTACAATGAGCAGTTCTTC. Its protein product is CASTLTSGLYNEQFF. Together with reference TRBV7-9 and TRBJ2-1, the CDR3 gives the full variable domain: DTGVSQNPRHKITKRGQNVTFRCDPISEHNRLYWYRQTLGQGPEFLTYFQNEAQLEKSRLLSDRFSAERPKGSFSTLEIQRTEQGDSAMYLCASTLTSGLYNEQFFGPGTRLTVL.

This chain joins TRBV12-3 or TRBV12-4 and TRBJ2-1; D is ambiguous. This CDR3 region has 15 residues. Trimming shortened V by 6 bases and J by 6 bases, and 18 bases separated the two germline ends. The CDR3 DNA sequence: TGTGCCAGCAGCCTGACGTCCCTACGGGTCAATGAGCAGTTCTTC. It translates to CASSLTSLRVNEQFF.

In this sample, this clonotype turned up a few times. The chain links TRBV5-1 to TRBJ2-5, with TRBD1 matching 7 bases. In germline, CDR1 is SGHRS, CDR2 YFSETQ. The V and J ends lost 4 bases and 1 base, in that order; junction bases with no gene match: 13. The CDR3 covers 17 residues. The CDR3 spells CASSASRDSLFQETQYF. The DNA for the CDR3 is TGCGCCAGCAGCGCGTCCCGGGACAGTCTATTCCAAGAGACCCAGTACTTC.